The 10 T cell receptor beta chains below all came from one sample that was sequenced in a study of T-cell memory formation after mild COVID-19. One entry per CDR3 protein, called by TCRdb with MiXCR from the 5' RACE reads. The sample includes about 470,000 distinct CDR3 sequences, approximately 18% of them seen just once. Input material: PBMCs or a T cell subset sorted from them (not recorded which). Receptor source: an adult woman who had mild COVID-19 (a few samples of this study predate the infection). Cell type and time point are not known.

This clonotype has only a few counts. The V gene is TRBV12-3 or TRBV12-4, the J gene TRBJ2-3, with no clear D. The CDR3 length is 17 residues. Deletions cut 7 bases from V and 2 bases from J, with 22 bases between. In DNA form, the CDR3 reads TGTGCCAGCAATTTTTATGGACCTTGGGGTTACACAGATACGCAGTATTTT. Amino acids: CASNFYGPWGYTDTQYF.

V gene TRBV27 combines with J gene TRBJ2-7; a possible D gene is TRBD2 (5 bases). Germline V gives CDR1 MNHEY, CDR2 SMNVEV (reference sequence). CDR3 length equals 13 residues. V dropped 3 bases and J dropped 6 bases, with 12 bases sitting between them. The CDR3 spells CASSFSRTGEQYF. DNA for the CDR3: TGTGCCAGCAGTTTCTCTAGGACTGGCGAGCAGTACTTC.

The V call is TRBV24-1, the J call TRBJ2-1, with D perhaps TRBD1 (6 bases). The ends were cut back, 3 bases at V and 6 bases at J, with 17 bases in the middle. The germline V gene encodes CDR1 KGHDR and CDR2 SFDVKD. The CDR3 has 16 amino acids. The CDR3 reads CATSDLDRAGGNEQFF. CDR3 coding DNA: TGTGCCACCAGTGATCTGGACAGAGCTGGGGGCAATGAGCAGTTCTTC.

The rearrangement links TRBV18 to TRBJ2-1; the match to TRBD2 covers 8 bases. There are 14 residues in the CDR3. The junction had 8 bases not matched to a gene; V was cut back by 3 bases and J by 10 bases. The germline gives CDR1 KGHSH, CDR2 LQKENI. CDR3 in amino acids: CASSPAGGTGEQFF. CDR3 sequence (DNA): TGTGCCAGCTCACCCGCGGGGGGAACAGGGGAGCAGTTCTTC.

The CDR3 loop reads CASSRGSGPYEQYF. The DNA for the CDR3 is TGTGCCAGCAGTCGAGGAAGCGGGCCATACGAGCAGTACTTC. The V call is TRBV7-2, the J call TRBJ2-7; D might be TRBD2 (6 bases). The CDR3 is made up of 14 amino acids. The V and J ends lost 6 bases and 4 bases respectively, with 16 bases between them. CDR1 and CDR2 from the germline V gene are SGHTA and FQGNSA.

This clonotype showed up just a few times. The chain combines TRBV4-1 with TRBJ2-1; TRBD2 agrees at 7 bases. V lost 1 base, J lost 4 bases, and 4 bases stayed unmatched. Per germline, CDR1 MGHRA and CDR2 YSYEKL. The CDR3 is 15 residues long. The CDR3 nucleotides are TGCGCCAGCAGCCAAGCTCGCGGGGGTTACAATGAGCAGTTCTTC. The encoded protein is CASSQARGGYNEQFF.

This clonotype was found many times. Sequence at one end of the junction differs from germline and may be a read error. The genes are TRBV11-3 and TRBJ2-7; no clear D. CDR3 length: 12 amino acids. In germline, CDR1 is SGHNT, CDR2 YENEEA. CDR3 nucleotide sequence: TGTGCTAGCAGCCCGAGTGCCTACGAGCAGTACTTC. As protein: CASSPSAYEQYF.

Here the CDR3 reads CASSSVGEQYF. The DNA of the CDR3 is TGTGCCAGCAGCTCAGTGGGGGAGCAGTACTTC. V is TRBV7-2 and J is TRBJ2-7, with D unclear. Germline V gene data show CDR1 as SGHTA and CDR2 as FQGNSA. The CDR3 runs 11 residues. Trimming took 4 bases from V and 7 from J, leaving 8 bases between them.

The chain couples TRBV10-3 to TRBJ2-7, with a tentative D call TRBD1 (5 bases). Germline V gene data show CDR1 as ENHRY and CDR2 as SYGVKD. V dropped 0 bases and J dropped 3 bases, with 6 bases sitting between them. The CDR3 extends over 13 amino acids. CDR3 in DNA: TGTGCCATCAGTGAGTCCACAGGCTACGAGCAGTACTTC. Its translation: CAISESTGYEQYF.

This clonotype has more than one count but fewer than ten. The V call is TRBV7-8, the J call TRBJ2-1, with 8 bases lining up with TRBD1. This CDR3 contains 14 residues. Germline loops: CDR1 SGHVS, CDR2 FQNEAQ. V gave up 5 bases and J gave up 5 bases; unmatched junction bases: 5. CDR3 in amino acids: CASSPMDRDNEQFF. The CDR3 DNA follows: TGTGCCAGCAGCCCGATGGACAGGGACAATGAGCAGTTCTTC.